This T cell receptor beta chain was profiled in a study of sequential checkpoint blockade in melanoma. Study background: Arm A got nivolumab then ipilimumab; arm B the reverse, 1:1. After both sequences, patients received maintenance nivolumab.

This CDR3 has 11 amino acids. The V and J ends lost 5 bases and 1 base respectively, with 3 bases between them. Germline V gene lookup returns CDR1 MNHEY and CDR2 SMNVEV (reference sequence). The assay was immunoSEQ multiplex PCR, and TCRdb's table has in-frame clones only and misses some. The profile shows 35,000 to 40,000 clones, more than 70% of them singletons. Treatment specified: randomized to nivolumab then ipilimumab (arm A) or the reverse (arm B). None of the patients previously received DNA-damaging chemotherapy. PBMC sorting kept live CD3+CD8+ cells without CD19 or CD56. Sequenced material: CD8+ T cells sorted from blood (inferred from file names), taken from a patient given nivolumab and ipilimumab in sequence. The rearrangement uses TRBV27 and TRBJ2-7; D is unclear. The receptor's source is a human donor with melanoma. The DNA of the CDR3 is TGTGCCAGCAGTCTTTCCTACGAGCAGTACTTC. It is translated as CASSLSYEQYF.